A single sample gave rise to the 17 T cell receptor beta chains below, sequenced in a study of blood T cells in healthy people across ages. Then a second PCR, running roughly 7 to 12 cycles, was carried out with a sample-barcoded 5' primer and a J-beta primer mix. MiXCR was run by TCRdb on the 5' RACE reads, yielding one entry per CDR3 protein. The sample comprises 1.8 million or so distinct CDR3 sequences, about 39% of which are singletons, and under 25% rests with the top ten. The specimen sequenced was blood. Receptors originate from a human donor in good health.

The J gene is TRBJ1-2, the V gene TRBV25-1; possible D gene TRBD1, 5 bases. V was clipped by 5 bases and J by 8 bases, with 15 bases between them. CDR1 and CDR2 (germline): MGHDK, SYGVNS. The CDR3 has 13 amino acids. The chain's CDR3 is CASSPGPLIGYTF. CDR3 DNA: TGTGCCAGCAGTCCGGGACCACTAATAGGCTACACCTTC.

This chain connects TRBV19 to TRBJ1-3; possible D gene TRBD1, 6 bases. This CDR3 contains 14 residues. Trimming cost V 8 bases and J 0 bases, with 11 bases left between them. Germline CDR1 and CDR2: LNHDA and SQIVND (reference sequence). This chain's CDR3 is CASPNRVSGNTIYF. In nucleotides, the CDR3 is TGTGCCAGTCCGAACAGGGTCTCTGGAAACACCATATATTTT.

This clonotype has more than one count but fewer than ten. V usage is TRBV3-1 and J usage is TRBJ1-4; D not resolved. V gave up 0 bases and J gave up 4 bases, with 12 bases separating them. This CDR3 has 16 residues. CDR1 and CDR2 (germline): LGHDT, YNNKEL (reference sequence). CDR3 loop: CASSQERAGLNEKLFF. The CDR3 bases are TGTGCCAGCAGCCAAGAAAGAGCGGGCCTTAATGAAAAACTGTTTTTT.

This clonotype showed up many times. The rearrangement joins TRBV20-1 to TRBJ2-4; TRBD1 aligns across 9 bases. Looked up from germline, CDR1 is DFQATT and CDR2 is SNEGSKA (reference sequence). CDR3 length: 15 amino acids. V shed 6 bases and J 9 bases; nucleotides not matched to a gene: 15. This CDR3 is CSASDDRGLRGIQYF. The CDR3 nucleotides are TGCAGTGCGTCTGATGACAGGGGGTTAAGGGGCATTCAGTACTTC.

This chain links TRBV5-5 with TRBJ2-1; D gene uncertain. V shed 4 bases and J shed 2 bases, with 7 bases lying between them. CDR1 is SGHKS, CDR2 YYEKEE, per germline (reference sequence). The CDR3 covers 13 residues. The CDR3 region has the DNA TGTGCCAGCAGCCCTGAAACCTACAATGAGCAGTTCTTC. As protein: CASSPETYNEQFF.

The chain employs TRBV10-3 and TRBJ2-1, with a possible D match to TRBD1 (6 bases). Germline CDR1 and CDR2: ENHRY and SYGVKD. V was cut by 8 bases and J by 2 bases, with 13 bases left in between. The CDR3 has 14 residues. The CDR3 bases are TGTGCCATCGGGACACCAAAGACCTACAATGAGCAGTTCTTC. Translating gives CAIGTPKTYNEQFF.

This clonotype was counted only a few times. The chain employs TRBV9 and TRBJ1-2, with D possibly TRBD1 on 6 matching bases. CDR1 SGDLS and CDR2 YYNGEE come from the germline V gene. The CDR3 covers 16 residues. The ends were cut back, 3 bases at V and 1 base at J, with 16 bases in the middle. CDR3 sequence (DNA): TGTGCCAGCAGCGAGCAGCCCGGACAGTTTAACTATGGCTACACCTTC. Residues: CASSEQPGQFNYGYTF. Using reference TRBV9 and TRBJ1-2 for the parts outside the CDR3, the full variable domain is DSGVTQTPKHLITATGQRVTLRCSPRSGDLSVYWYQQSLDQGLQFLIQYYNGEERAKGNILERFSAQQFPDLHSELNLSSLELGDSALYFCASSEQPGQFNYGYTFGSGTRLTVV.

This clonotype was seen only once. The V call is TRBV4-3, the J call TRBJ2-2; 11 bases map to TRBD2. Germline V gene sequence: CDR1 LGHNA, CDR2 YSLEER. The J segment lost 0 bases and the V segment lost 4 bases, leaving 16 bases of the junction unmatched. The CDR3 extends over 21 amino acids. This CDR3 reads CASSRGWGLAAENANTGELFF. The CDR3 DNA is TGCGCCAGCAGCCGCGGATGGGGACTAGCGGCGGAAAACGCGAACACCGGGGAGCTGTTTTTT.

V usage is TRBV2 and J usage is TRBJ1-1; TRBD1 might be the D (5 bases). Trimming removed 2 bases at V and 1 base at J, with 8 bases between. In germline, CDR1 is SNHLY, CDR2 FYNNEI. This CDR3 has 14 residues. The CDR3 spells CASSEYGGNTEAFF. The CDR3 DNA is TGTGCCAGCAGTGAATACGGGGGGAACACTGAAGCTTTCTTT.

This clonotype occurred many times. This chain connects TRBV12-3 or TRBV12-4 to TRBJ2-3; 7 nucleotides agree with TRBD2. CDR3 length: 15 residues. Unmatched junction bases numbered 3, after V lost 1 base and J lost 2 bases. The CDR3 DNA reads TGTGCCAGCAGTTTAGGCGGGGGAATCACAGATACGCAGTATTTT. It is translated as CASSLGGGITDTQYF.

This clonotype was seen a handful of times. CDR3 protein: CSARKWGLMDTQYF. The CDR3 DNA follows: TGCAGTGCTAGGAAGTGGGGTCTGATGGATACGCAGTATTTT. The chain combines TRBV20-1 with TRBJ2-3; D gene ambiguous. Trimming stripped 3 bases from V and 6 bases from J, with 16 bases between. This CDR3 has 14 amino acids. Germline V gene data show CDR1 as DFQATT and CDR2 as SNEGSKA (reference sequence).

The V call is TRBV11-2, the J call TRBJ2-7, with D uncertain. Germline loops: CDR1 SGHAT, CDR2 FQNNGV. CDR3 length: 13 amino acids. V was cut by 5 bases and J by 2 bases, with 10 bases left in between. CDR3 amino acids: CASSVLFPYEQYF. The CDR3 region has the DNA TGTGCCAGCAGCGTTTTATTCCCCTACGAGCAGTACTTC.

The J gene is TRBJ1-2, the V gene TRBV27, with 7 bases identical to TRBD1. The V gene end was trimmed by 7 bases and the J gene end by 6 bases; junction bases not matched to a gene: 8. This CDR3 comprises 13 residues. Germline V gene sequence: CDR1 MNHEY, CDR2 SMNVEV (reference sequence). The CDR3 nucleotides are TGTGCCAGCAAGCAGGGGGGGGGCCATGGCTACACCTTC. Amino acid sequence: CASKQGGGHGYTF.

This chain joins TRBV29-1 and TRBJ1-1, with D possibly matching TRBD1 (6 bases). The CDR3 runs 14 residues. Germline V lookup: CDR1 SQVTM, CDR2 ANQGSEA. Trimming removed 8 bases at V and 0 bases at J, with 16 bases between. CDR3 region: CSSTTGAMNTEAFF. In DNA form, the CDR3 reads TGCAGCTCCACCACGGGGGCCATGAACACTGAAGCTTTCTTT.

The CDR3 loop is CSAKALATRQGQREQYF. CDR3 DNA: TGCAGCGCGAAGGCCCTTGCAACGAGACAGGGTCAGAGGGAGCAGTACTTC. The gene calls are TRBV29-1 and TRBJ2-4, with 7 bases fitting TRBD1. The CDR3 has 17 amino acids. The germline V gene encodes CDR1 SQVTM and CDR2 ANQGSEA. V lost 7 bases and J lost 13; bases outside the gene matches: 28.

The V gene is TRBV6-6, the J gene TRBJ2-6; D could derive from TRBD1 or TRBD2 (5 bases each). Germline V CDR1 and CDR2: MNHNY, SVGAGI (reference sequence). V was cut by 8 bases and J by 0 bases, with 14 bases left in between. This CDR3 is built from 16 residues. CDR3 sequence reads: CASEYGADSGANVLTF. CDR3 nucleotides: TGTGCCAGCGAATACGGGGCTGACTCTGGGGCCAACGTCCTGACTTTC.

About this clonotype: A read error is possible here, since a much larger clone lies one base away. V gene TRBV29-1 combines with J gene TRBJ1-2; no reliable D call. In germline, CDR1 is SQVTM, CDR2 ANQGSEA. The CDR3 sequence is 12 residues long. Here the CDR3 reads CGVAGSNYGYTF. The CDR3 DNA follows: TGCGGCGTTGCAGGATCTAACTATGGCTACACCTTC. The full variable domain, in which reference TRBV29-1 and TRBJ1-2 provide the parts outside the CDR3, is SAVISQKPSRDICQRGTSLTIQCQVDSQVTMMFWYRQQPGQSLTLIATANQGSEATYESGFVIDKFPISRPNLTFSTLTVSNMSPEDSSIYLCGVAGSNYGYTFGSGTRLTVV.